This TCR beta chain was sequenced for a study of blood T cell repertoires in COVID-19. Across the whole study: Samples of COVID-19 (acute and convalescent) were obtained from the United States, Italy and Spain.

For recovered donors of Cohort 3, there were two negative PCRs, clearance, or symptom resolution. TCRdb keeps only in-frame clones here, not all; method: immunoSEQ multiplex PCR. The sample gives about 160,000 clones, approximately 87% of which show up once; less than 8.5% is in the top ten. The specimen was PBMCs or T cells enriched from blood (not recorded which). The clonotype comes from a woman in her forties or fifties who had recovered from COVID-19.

CDR3 DNA sequence: TGTGCCAGCAGTTTAATACGGGCGGGGGGGCCAAGGTCCTACGAGCAGTACTTC. It codes for CASSLIRAGGPRSYEQYF. This chain links TRBV28 with TRBJ2-7; TRBD2 aligns across 9 bases. The germline gives CDR1 MDHEN, CDR2 SYDVKM. The CDR3 has 18 amino acids. Trimming took 2 bases from V and 1 from J; bases not matched to a gene: 12.